Listed below are T cell receptor beta chains from one sample, sequenced in a study of PD-1 blockade in classical Hodgkin lymphoma. Data came from immunoSEQ multiplex PCR; TCRdb stores just in-frame clones and leaves some out. The sample contains just under 45,000 clones, less than 75% of which appear only once. This sample comprised peripheral blood mononuclear cells (PBMCs), obtained before the fourth cycle of nivolumab. The receptors derive from a human donor with classical Hodgkin lymphoma. Both conserved end residues are part of each CDR3. The D gene is left open where the match is weak. Size is stated for part of the rows, as once, few or many counts, or as a class when the clone is expanded.

j_call v_call clone_size d_call cdr3_aa cdr3_nt
TRBJ1-3 TRBV6-5 few TRBD1 CASSYAPTGVGNTIYF TGTGCCAGCAGTTACGCCCCCACAGGGGTCGGAAACACCATATATTTT
TRBJ1-1 TRBV27 . . CASSHMNTEAFF TGTGCCAGCAGCCACATGAACACTGAAGCTTTCTTT
TRBJ1-5 TRBV19 . . CASSTGRGSNQPQHF TGTGCCAGTAGTACCGGACGGGGTAGCAATCAGCCCCAGCATTTT
TRBJ1-6 TRBV30 . . CAWTPHNSPLHF TGTGCCTGGACACCTCATAATTCACCCCTCCACTTT
TRBJ1-1 TRBV5-1 . . CASRKDSAPAAFF TGCGCCAGCAGAAAGGACAGTGCCCCCGCGGCTTTCTTT
TRBJ2-3 TRBV27 . . CASSPTVKYTDTQYF TGTGCCAGCAGTCCGACGGTGAAGTATACGGATACGCAGTATTTT
TRBJ2-7 TRBV5-1 . . CASSLRTTDYGEQYF TGCGCCAGCAGCTTGAGGACGACGGATTACGGCGAGCAGTACTTC
TRBJ2-5 TRBV7-9 few . CASSRKTGQETQYF TGTGCCAGCAGCCGCAAGACGGGGCAAGAGACCCAGTACTTC
TRBJ2-1 TRBV11-3 . . CASSLELGVAAYNEQFF TGTGCCAGCAGCTTAGAACTCGGGGTCGCTGCCTACAATGAGCAGTTCTTC
TRBJ2-4 TRBV2 . TRBD1 CASSEDRVLFRGNIQYF TGTGCCAGCAGCGAGGACAGGGTACTTTTCCGCGGAAACATTCAGTACTTC
TRBJ2-1 TRBV15 . TRBD2 CATSPGLVGEQFF TGTGCCACCAGCCCGGGACTAGTGGGTGAGCAGTTCTTC
TRBJ1-5 TRBV6-5 . . CASSYGQHNQPQHF TGTGCCAGCAGTTACGGACAACACAATCAGCCCCAGCATTTT
TRBJ2-2 TRBV19 . . CASSPRGQNTGELFF TGTGCCAGTAGCCCCCGCGGACAGAACACCGGGGAGCTGTTTTTT
TRBJ1-1 TRBV30 medium-sized TRBD1 CAWRGTGRETEAFF TGTGCCTGGAGGGGGACAGGGCGGGAAACTGAAGCTTTCTTT
TRBJ2-3 TRBV6-6 . . CASTVSTDTQYF TGTGCCAGCACCGTGTCAACAGATACGCAGTATTTT
TRBJ2-5 TRBV7-8 few . CASSSYRVQETQYF TGTGCCAGCAGCTCCTACAGGGTTCAAGAGACCCAGTACTTC
TRBJ2-1 TRBV9 . TRBD1 CASSSPRGQGWNEQFF TGTGCCAGCAGCTCCCCCCGGGGACAGGGTTGGAATGAGCAGTTCTTC
TRBJ1-2 TRBV28 . . CASIIGLGRNYGYTF TGTGCCAGCATAATTGGCCTGGGCCGAAACTATGGCTACACCTTC
TRBJ1-5 TRBV28 medium-sized TRBD1 CASRLRGQGRRSNQPQHF TGTGCCAGCAGGCTCCGGGGACAGGGGCGTCGAAGCAATCAGCCCCAGCATTTT
TRBJ1-2 TRBV30 . . CAWSVNYGYTF TGTGCCTGGAGTGTAAACTATGGCTACACCTTC
TRBJ2-5 TRBV9 . . CASSGQGAGSGGLQETQYF TGTGCCAGCAGCGGACAGGGGGCGGGTAGCGGGGGACTCCAAGAGACCCAGTACTTC
TRBJ2-7 TRBV28 . TRBD1 CASSLAGGLYEQYF TGTGCCAGCAGTCTCGCAGGGGGCCTCTACGAGCAGTACTTC
TRBJ1-1 TRBV7-2 once . CASSLRGVGNTEAFF TGTGCCAGCAGCTTAAGGGGGGTAGGGAACACTGAAGCTTTCTTT
TRBJ2-7 TRBV7-9 . TRBD1 CASSLGQGKSYEQYF TGTGCCAGCAGCTTGGGACAGGGGAAGTCCTACGAGCAGTACTTC
TRBJ2-5 TRBV5-1 . TRBD1 CASSQPRTLTGKAVQVTQYF TGCGCCAGCAGCCAACCCCGGACTCTGACAGGGAAAGCGGTCCAAGTGACCCAGTACTTC
TRBJ1-5 TRBV19 few . CASSSMVGGQPQHF TGTGCCAGTAGTAGTATGGTTGGGGGGCAGCCCCAGCATTTT
TRBJ1-3 TRBV11-3 . . CASSLDGGSGNTIYF TGTGCCAGCAGCTTAGACGGCGGCTCTGGAAACACCATATATTTT
TRBJ2-7 TRBV2 . TRBD1 CASSNKQGYEQYF TGTGCCAGCAGTAATAAACAGGGGTACGAGCAGTACTTC
TRBJ2-3 TRBV6-4 . TRBD2 CASSAAGGPKDTQYF TGTGCCAGCAGTGCGGCGGGAGGGCCAAAAGATACGCAGTATTTT